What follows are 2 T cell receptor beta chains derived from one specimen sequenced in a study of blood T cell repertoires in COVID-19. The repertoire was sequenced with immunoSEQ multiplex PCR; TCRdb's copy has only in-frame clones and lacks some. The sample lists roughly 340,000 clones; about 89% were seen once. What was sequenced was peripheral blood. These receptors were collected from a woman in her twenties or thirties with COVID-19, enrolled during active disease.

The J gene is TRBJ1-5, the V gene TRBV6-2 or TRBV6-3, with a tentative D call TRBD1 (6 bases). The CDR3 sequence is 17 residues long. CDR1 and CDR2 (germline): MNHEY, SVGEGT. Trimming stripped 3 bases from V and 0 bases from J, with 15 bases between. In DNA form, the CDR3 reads TGTGCCAGCAGTTATTGGCAGGGGCCATATAGCAATCAGCCCCAGCATTTT. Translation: CASSYWQGPYSNQPQHF.

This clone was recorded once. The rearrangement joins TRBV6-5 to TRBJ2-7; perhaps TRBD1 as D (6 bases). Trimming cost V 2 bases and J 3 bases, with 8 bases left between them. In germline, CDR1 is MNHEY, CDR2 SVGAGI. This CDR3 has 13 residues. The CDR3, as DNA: TGTGCCAGCAGTTACGGCAGGGGCTACGAGCAGTACTTC. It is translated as CASSYGRGYEQYF.